This T cell receptor (beta chain) derives from a study of cytomegalovirus exposure and HLA in healthy donors. Study conclusions and caveats: Near-uniform donor sequencing depth was presumed by presence/absence analyses. Cytomegalovirus association was assigned to 150 to 200 TCR beta chains. Reportedly, fewer N-insertions than the approximately 700-donor mean appeared in an Asian-associated ancestry cluster in a later analysis.

As to this clone: Its antigen is unknown.

Both 60 Vbeta primers and 13 Jbeta primers went into the PCR. Data came from immunoSEQ multiplex PCR; TCRdb stores just in-frame clones and leaves some out. Seen here are about 110,000 clones, 71% observed once, and the top ten hold less than 3.5%. V gave up 2 bases and J gave up 3 bases, with 5 bases separating them. The germline V gene has CDR1 SGHNT and CDR2 YENEEA. This CDR3 has 13 amino acids. The V gene is TRBV11-3, the J gene TRBJ2-1; D is unresolved. The sequenced material came from PBMCs. This TCR derives from a female donor in good health and CMV-seronegative. The CDR3 loop is CASSLNLYNEQFF. Written as DNA, the CDR3 is TGTGCCAGCAGCTTAAATCTCTACAATGAGCAGTTCTTC. Filled out from reference TRBV11-3 and TRBJ2-1, the complete variable domain reads EAGVVQSPRYKIIEKKQPVAFWCNPISGHNTLYWYLQNLGQGPELLIRYENEEAVDDSQLPKDRFSAERLKGVDSTLKIQPAELGDSAVYLCASSLNLYNEQFFGPGTRLTVL.